One TCR beta chain is described in this entry. Its specificity is not known. The sample is drawn from a study of T-cell memory formation after mild COVID-19. Turning to the study itself: The TCR clusters were mostly specific to one donor.

TCRdb re-derived calls from the 5' RACE reads in MiXCR, one entry per CDR3 protein. Of 400,000 to 500,000 distinct CDR3 sequences listed, about 20% are singletons. Overall study results and limits: CD4+ contracting clones were mainly CM and EM; CD8+ ones, EMRA. A subset of responding clones appeared in pre-infection memory, suggesting cross-reactive memory joined. Clones that got smaller from day 15 to 85 had even CD4/CD8, while clones growing later tipped toward CD4+.

The TCR originated in an adult woman who had mild COVID-19 (a few samples of this study predate the infection). Cell type and time point are not known. The sequenced material came from PBMCs or a T cell subset sorted from them (not recorded which).

The CDR3 is CASSLGLAGGKVQYF. Here the CDR3 DNA reads TGTGCCAGCAGCTTAGGACTAGCGGGAGGAAAGGTTCAGTACTTC. The chain uses TRBV7-9 and TRBJ2-7; 13 bases agree with TRBD2. The CDR3 runs to 15 residues. J lost 10 bases, V lost 1 base, and 7 bases had no gene match. Germline loops: CDR1 SEHNR, CDR2 FQNEAQ (reference sequence). Using reference TRBV7-9 and TRBJ2-7 for the parts outside the CDR3, the full variable domain is DTGVSQNPRHKITKRGQNVTFRCDPISEHNRLYWYRQTLGQGPEFLTYFQNEAQLEKSRLLSDRFSAERPKGSFSTLEIQRTEQGDSAMYLCASSLGLAGGKVQYFGPGTRLTVT.